One T cell receptor beta chain is described in this entry. The antigen remains unidentified. It was with 60 Vbeta and 13 Jbeta primers that the PCR ran. Assay used: immunoSEQ multiplex PCR; TCRdb lists only in-frame clones, some missing. The sample records about 100,000 clones, 60% to 80% being singletons. The data originate from a study of cytomegalovirus exposure and HLA in healthy donors. Regarding the study as a whole: Analysis performed later found 16,951 TCR beta sequences associated with HLA alleles at 0.05 false discovery rate.

Trimming cost V 6 bases and J 5 bases, with 22 bases left between them. Germline V gene data show CDR1 as MDHEN and CDR2 as SYDVKM. The CDR3 is 16 amino acids. The receptor was derived from a man in his fifties in good health and CMV-seropositive. The rearrangement uses TRBV28 and TRBJ2-5; a possible D gene is TRBD1 (6 bases). Sequencing was done on a sample of PBMCs. CDR3 region: CASRTLDSPKGETQYF. CDR3 sequence (DNA): TGTGCCAGCAGAACTTTGGACAGCCCTAAGGGGGAGACCCAGTACTTC.